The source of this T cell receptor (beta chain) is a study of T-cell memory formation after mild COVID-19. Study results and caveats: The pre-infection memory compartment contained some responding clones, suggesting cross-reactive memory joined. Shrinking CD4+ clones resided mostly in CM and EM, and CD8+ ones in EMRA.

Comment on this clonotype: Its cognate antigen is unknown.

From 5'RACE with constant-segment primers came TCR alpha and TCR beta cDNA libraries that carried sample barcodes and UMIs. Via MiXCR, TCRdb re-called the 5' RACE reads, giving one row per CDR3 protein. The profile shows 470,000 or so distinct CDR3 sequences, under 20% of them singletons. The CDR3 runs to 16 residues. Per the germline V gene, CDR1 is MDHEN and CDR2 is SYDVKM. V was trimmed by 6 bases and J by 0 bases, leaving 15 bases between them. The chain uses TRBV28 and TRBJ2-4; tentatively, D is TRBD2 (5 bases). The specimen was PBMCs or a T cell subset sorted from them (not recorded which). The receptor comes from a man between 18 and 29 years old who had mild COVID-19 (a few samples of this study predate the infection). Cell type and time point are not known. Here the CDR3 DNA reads TGTGCCAGCAGCCAACCGGGGAAACTAGCCAAAAACATTCAGTACTTC. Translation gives CASSQPGKLAKNIQYF.